Listed below are T cell receptor beta chains from one sample, sequenced in a study of blood T cell repertoires in COVID-19. Profiled with immunoSEQ multiplex PCR; TCRdb holds only in-frame clones, not every one. Among tens of thousands of clones listed, around four fifths were seen once. Sequenced material: peripheral blood. These receptor sequences come from a human donor in a cohort sampled during active COVID-19. The CDR3 runs from the conserved cysteine through the conserved F or W. The D gene is left open where the match is weak.

>TRBV19|15|TRBJ2-1|TRBD2
CASSRLAGGGNEQFF
>TRBV6-5|15|TRBJ1-1|TRBD1
CASSSPTGGITEAFF
>TRBV6-5|15|TRBJ2-7|NA
CASSYSKLGGNEQYF
>TRBV7-8|14|TRBJ1-1|NA
CASSLVVRVTEAFF
>TRBV5-4|15|TRBJ2-5|TRBD2
CASSSRRLAEETQYF
>TRBV11-2|16|TRBJ2-5|TRBD2
CASSFPQGSGEETQYF
>TRBV13|14|TRBJ2-7|TRBD1
CASSPQDRAYEQYF
>TRBV9|16|TRBJ2-3|TRBD2
CASSVEGLASTDTQYF
>TRBV12-5|15|TRBJ2-7|TRBD1
CASGFRGTGGNEQYF
>TRBV6-7|13|TRBJ1-2|TRBD1
CASIDRGEDGYTF
>TRBV15|14|TRBJ2-5|NA
CATSRATSQETQYF
>TRBV5-1|14|TRBJ2-7|TRBD2
CASSFLAGGYEQYF
>TRBV7-9|17|TRBJ1-2|NA
CASSPDQGEVGPLGYTF
>TRBV19|15|TRBJ1-6|NA
CASSVGPTGLSPLHF
>TRBV2|17|TRBJ2-7|TRBD1
CASSEGQKPRSSYEQYF
>TRBV5-4|14|TRBJ1-2|TRBD1
CASSFGRGNYGYTF
>TRBV3-1/TRBV3-2|14|TRBJ1-2|TRBD1
CASSQGRGAHGYTF
>TRBV6-5|13|TRBJ1-2|NA
CASSWPGSYGYTF
>TRBV11-3|13|TRBJ2-6|NA
CASSLDRSRVLTF
>TRBV7-9|12|TRBJ1-3|NA
CASSLGGNTIYF
>TRBV2|15|TRBJ2-6|NA
CASSEQGSGANVLTF
>TRBV29-1|13|TRBJ1-1|NA
CSANRDMNTEAFF
>TRBV7-8|17|TRBJ1-6|TRBD1
CASSLGQSSSYNSPLHF
>TRBV2|15|TRBJ2-1|NA
CASSESGGPLNEQFF
>TRBV29-1|15|TRBJ2-4|NA
CSVENPRGDNNIQYF
>TRBV7-9|14|TRBJ2-5|TRBD1
CASRLRGPEETQYF
>TRBV30|15|TRBJ1-6|NA
CAWSAPSKGNSPLHF
>TRBV7-9|16|TRBJ2-5|TRBD1
CASSLGWDRVQETQYF
>TRBV30|15|TRBJ2-7|TRBD1
CAWTLSGTGLIEQYF
>TRBV6-2/TRBV6-3|16|TRBJ1-5|NA
CASSYDSPLGNQPQHF
>TRBV3-1/TRBV3-2|14|TRBJ1-3|TRBD1
CASSLQGRGNTIYF
>TRBV7-2|17|TRBJ2-2|TRBD1
CASSLILGQGKTGELFF
>TRBV7-2|15|TRBJ2-5|TRBD2
CASSQAGTKQETQYF
>TRBV7-2|17|TRBJ2-6|TRBD1
CASSPGQGRYGANVLTF
>TRBV4-3|14|TRBJ1-2|NA
CASSQDRTFGGYTF
>TRBV6-4|19|TRBJ1-4|TRBD1
CASSDFLRGQGRGGEKLFF
>TRBV11-2|16|TRBJ1-1|NA
CASSNSRGGPNTEAFF